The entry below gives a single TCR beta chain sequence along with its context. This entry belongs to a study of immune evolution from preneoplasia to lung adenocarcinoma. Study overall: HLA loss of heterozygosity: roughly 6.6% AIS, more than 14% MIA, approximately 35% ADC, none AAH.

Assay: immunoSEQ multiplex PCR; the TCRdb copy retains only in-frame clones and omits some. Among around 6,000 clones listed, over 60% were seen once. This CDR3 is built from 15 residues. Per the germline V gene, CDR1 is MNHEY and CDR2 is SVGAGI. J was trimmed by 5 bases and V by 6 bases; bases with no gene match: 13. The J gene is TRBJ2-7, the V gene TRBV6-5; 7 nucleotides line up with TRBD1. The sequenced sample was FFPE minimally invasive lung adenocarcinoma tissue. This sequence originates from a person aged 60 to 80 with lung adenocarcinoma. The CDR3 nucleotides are TGTGCCAGCAGCTCGAGGGTCAGGGGGTCGGACGAGCAGTACTTC. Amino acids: CASSSRVRGSDEQYF.